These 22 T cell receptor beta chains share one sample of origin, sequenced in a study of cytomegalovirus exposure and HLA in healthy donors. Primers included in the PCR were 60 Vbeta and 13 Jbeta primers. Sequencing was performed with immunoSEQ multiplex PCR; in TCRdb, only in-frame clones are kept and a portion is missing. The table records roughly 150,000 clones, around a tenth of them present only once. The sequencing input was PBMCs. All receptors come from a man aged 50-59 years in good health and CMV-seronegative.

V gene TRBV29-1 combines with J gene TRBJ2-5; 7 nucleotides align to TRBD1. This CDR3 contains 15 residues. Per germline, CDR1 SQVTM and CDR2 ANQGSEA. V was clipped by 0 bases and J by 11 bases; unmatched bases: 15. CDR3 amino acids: CSVEDRNRGQREQYF. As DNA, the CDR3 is TGCAGCGTTGAAGATCGGAACAGGGGCCAGAGAGAGCAGTACTTC.

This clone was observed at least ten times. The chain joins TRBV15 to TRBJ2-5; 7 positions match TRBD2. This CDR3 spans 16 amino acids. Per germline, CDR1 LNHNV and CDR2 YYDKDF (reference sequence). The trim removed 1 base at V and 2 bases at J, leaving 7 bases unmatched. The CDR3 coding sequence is TGTGCCACCAGCAGAGGTGCCCTAGCGGTACAAGAGACCCAGTACTTC. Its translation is CATSRGALAVQETQYF.

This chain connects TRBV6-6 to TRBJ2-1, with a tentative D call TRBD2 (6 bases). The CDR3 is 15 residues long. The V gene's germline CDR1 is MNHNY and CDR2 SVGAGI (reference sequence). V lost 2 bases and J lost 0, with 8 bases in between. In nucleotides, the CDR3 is TGTGCCAGCAGTTACGGAGGGAGCTCCTACAATGAGCAGTTCTTC. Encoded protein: CASSYGGSSYNEQFF.

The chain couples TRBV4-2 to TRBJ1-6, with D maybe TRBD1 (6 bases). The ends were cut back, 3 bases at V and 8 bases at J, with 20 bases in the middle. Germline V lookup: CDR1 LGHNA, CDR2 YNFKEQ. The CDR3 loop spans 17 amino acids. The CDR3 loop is CASSHPRSGQRDSPLHF. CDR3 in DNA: TGTGCCAGCAGCCACCCCCGCTCTGGACAGCGCGATTCACCCCTCCACTTT.

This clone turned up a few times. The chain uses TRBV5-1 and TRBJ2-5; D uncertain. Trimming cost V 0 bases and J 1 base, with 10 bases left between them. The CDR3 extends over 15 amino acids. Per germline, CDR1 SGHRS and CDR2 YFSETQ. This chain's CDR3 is CASSLAARSQETQYF. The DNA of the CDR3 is TGCGCCAGCAGCTTGGCCGCACGTAGCCAAGAGACCCAGTACTTC.

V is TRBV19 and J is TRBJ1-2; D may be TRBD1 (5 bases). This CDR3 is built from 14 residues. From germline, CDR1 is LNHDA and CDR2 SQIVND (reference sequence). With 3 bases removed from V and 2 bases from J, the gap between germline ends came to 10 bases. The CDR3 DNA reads TGTGCCAGTAGTATCGGGGGGGTAAACTATGGCTACACCTTC. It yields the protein CASSIGGVNYGYTF.

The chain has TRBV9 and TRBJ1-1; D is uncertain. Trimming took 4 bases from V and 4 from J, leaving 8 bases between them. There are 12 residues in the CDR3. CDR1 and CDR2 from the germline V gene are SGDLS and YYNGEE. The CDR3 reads CASSPPSTEAFF. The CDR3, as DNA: TGTGCCAGCAGCCCTCCCAGCACTGAAGCTTTCTTT.

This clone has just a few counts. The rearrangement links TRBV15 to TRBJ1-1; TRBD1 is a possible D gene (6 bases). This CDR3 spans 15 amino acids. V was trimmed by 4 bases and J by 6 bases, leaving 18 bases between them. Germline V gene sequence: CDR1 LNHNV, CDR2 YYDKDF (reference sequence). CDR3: CATSTRLGGEAEAFF. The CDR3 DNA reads TGTGCCACCAGCACCAGGTTAGGGGGTGAGGCTGAAGCTTTCTTT.

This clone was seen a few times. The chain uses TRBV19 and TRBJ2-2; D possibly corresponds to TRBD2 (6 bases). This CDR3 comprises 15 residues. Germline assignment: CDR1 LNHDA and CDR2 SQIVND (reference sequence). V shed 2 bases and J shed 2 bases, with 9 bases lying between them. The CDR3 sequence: CASSIPGRNTGELFF. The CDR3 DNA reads TGTGCCAGTAGTATACCCGGGAGAAACACCGGGGAGCTGTTTTTT.

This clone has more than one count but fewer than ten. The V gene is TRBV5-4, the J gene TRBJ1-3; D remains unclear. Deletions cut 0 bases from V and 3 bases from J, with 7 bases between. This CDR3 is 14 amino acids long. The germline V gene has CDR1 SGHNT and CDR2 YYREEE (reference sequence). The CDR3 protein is CASSLDSGGNTIYF. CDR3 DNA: TGTGCCAGCAGCTTGGACTCTGGTGGAAACACCATATATTTT.

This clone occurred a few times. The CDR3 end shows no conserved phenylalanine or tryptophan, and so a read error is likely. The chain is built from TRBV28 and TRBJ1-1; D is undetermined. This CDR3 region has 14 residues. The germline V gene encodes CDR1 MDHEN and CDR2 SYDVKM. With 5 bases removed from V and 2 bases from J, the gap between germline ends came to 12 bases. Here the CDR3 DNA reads TGTGCCAGCAGTAACACAGTGATCAACACTGAAGCTTTCGTT. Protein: CASSNTVINTEAFV.

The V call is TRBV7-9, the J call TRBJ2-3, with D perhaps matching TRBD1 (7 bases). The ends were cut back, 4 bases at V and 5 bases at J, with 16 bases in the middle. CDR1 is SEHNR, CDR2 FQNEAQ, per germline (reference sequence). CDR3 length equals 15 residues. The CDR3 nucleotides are TGTGCCAGCAGCTCTCGGGGGACAGTGGGAGATACGCAGTATTTT. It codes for CASSSRGTVGDTQYF.

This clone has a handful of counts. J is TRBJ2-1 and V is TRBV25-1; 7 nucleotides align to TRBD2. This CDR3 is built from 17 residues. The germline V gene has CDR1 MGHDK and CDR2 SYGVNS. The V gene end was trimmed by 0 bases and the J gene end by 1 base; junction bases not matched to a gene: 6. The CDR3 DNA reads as TGTGCCAGCAGTGAATATAGGCTAGCGGATTCCTACAATGAGCAGTTCTTC. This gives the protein CASSEYRLADSYNEQFF.

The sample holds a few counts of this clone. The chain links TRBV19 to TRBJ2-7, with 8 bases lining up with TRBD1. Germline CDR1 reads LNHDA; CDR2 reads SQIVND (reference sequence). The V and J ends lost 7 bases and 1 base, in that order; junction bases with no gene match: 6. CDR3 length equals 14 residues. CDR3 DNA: TGTGCCAGTAACCGGGGACAGGCGTCCTACGAGCAGTACTTC. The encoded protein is CASNRGQASYEQYF.

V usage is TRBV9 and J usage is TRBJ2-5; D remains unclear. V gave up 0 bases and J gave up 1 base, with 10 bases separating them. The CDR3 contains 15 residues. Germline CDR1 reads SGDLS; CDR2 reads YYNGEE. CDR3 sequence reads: CASSVGPIPQETQYF. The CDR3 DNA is TGTGCCAGCAGCGTAGGTCCTATCCCCCAAGAGACCCAGTACTTC.

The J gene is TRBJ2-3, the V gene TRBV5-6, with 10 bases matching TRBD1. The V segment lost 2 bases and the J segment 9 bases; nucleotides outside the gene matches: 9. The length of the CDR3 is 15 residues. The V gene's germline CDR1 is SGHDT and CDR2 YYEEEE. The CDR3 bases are TGTGCCAGCAGCTTCGGGACAGGGGCCTTAGGGACGCAGTATTTT. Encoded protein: CASSFGTGALGTQYF.

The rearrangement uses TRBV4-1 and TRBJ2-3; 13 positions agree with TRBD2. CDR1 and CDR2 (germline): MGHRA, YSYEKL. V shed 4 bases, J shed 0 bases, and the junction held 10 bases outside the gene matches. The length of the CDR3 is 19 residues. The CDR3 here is CASSLRTSGSFTSTDTQYF. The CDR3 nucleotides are TGCGCCAGCAGCCTACGGACTAGCGGGAGTTTTACGAGCACAGATACGCAGTATTTT.

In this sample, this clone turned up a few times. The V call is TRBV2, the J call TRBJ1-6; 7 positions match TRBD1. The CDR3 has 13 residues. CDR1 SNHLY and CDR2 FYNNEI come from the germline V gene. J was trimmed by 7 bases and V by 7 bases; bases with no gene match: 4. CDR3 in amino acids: CASTGTVNSPLHF. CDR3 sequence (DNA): TGTGCCAGCACTGGGACAGTCAATTCACCCCTCCACTTT.

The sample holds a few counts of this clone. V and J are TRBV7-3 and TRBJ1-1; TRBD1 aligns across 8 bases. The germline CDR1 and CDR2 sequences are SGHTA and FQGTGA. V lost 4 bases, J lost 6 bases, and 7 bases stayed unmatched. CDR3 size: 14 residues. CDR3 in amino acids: CASSSGQGLAEAFF. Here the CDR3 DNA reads TGTGCCAGCAGCTCAGGACAGGGTCTAGCTGAAGCTTTCTTT.

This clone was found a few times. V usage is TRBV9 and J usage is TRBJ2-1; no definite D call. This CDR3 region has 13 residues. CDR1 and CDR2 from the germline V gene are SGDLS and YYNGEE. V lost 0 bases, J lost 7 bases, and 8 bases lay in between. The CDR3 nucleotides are TGTGCCAGCAGCGTAGACCTATCAAATGAGCAGTTCTTC. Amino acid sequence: CASSVDLSNEQFF.

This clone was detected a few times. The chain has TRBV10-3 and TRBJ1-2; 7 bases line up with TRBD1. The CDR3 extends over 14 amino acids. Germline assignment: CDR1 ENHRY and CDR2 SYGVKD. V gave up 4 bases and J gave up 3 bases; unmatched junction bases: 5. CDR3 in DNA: TGTGCCATCAGTGTTAGGACAGGCGACTATGGCTACACCTTC. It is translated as CAISVRTGDYGYTF.

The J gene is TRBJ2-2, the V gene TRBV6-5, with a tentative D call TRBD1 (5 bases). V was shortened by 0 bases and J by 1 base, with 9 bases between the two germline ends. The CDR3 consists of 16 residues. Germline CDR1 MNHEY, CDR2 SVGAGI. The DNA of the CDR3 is TGTGCCAGCAGTTACTCGCCAGGGCTGAACACCGGGGAGCTGTTTTTT. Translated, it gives CASSYSPGLNTGELFF.